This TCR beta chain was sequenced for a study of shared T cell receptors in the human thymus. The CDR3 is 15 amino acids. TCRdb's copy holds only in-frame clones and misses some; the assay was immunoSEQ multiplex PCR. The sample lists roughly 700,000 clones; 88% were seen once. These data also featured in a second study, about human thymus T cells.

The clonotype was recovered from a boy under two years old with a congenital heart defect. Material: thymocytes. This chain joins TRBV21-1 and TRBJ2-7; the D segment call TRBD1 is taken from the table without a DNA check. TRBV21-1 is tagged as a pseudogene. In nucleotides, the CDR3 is TGTGCCAGCAGCAACCGGGACAGGCGGACCTACGAGCAGTACTTC. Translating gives CASSNRDRRTYEQYF.